The 24 T cell receptor beta chains reported below all come from one sample, sequenced in a study of shared clonotypes between healthy human individuals. Naive-designated CD8 cells lacked CD45RO, were positively enriched for CCR7, and omitted terminally differentiated effector memory CD45RA+ cells. Clones were read by immunoSEQ multiplex PCR, and TCRdb kept only the in-frame ones, dropping some. In the table there are about 580,000 clones, 95% to 98% of which are singletons. Sequenced: naive CD8+ T cells sorted from blood. These receptors were obtained from a man aged 25-45 years in good health.

Points on this clone: Additional DNA sequences in this sample encode the identical CDR3. The V and J genes are TRBV11-2 and TRBJ2-7, with D uncertain. The CDR3 runs to 12 residues. Germline V gives CDR1 SGHAT, CDR2 FQNNGV. The V end lost 1 base, the J end lost 7 bases, and 8 bases lay between the germline ends. The CDR3 here is CASSLVSDEQYF. Written as DNA, the CDR3 is TGTGCCAGCAGCTTAGTGTCGGATGAGCAGTACTTC.

This clone was seen a single time. The chain joins TRBV6-1 to TRBJ1-5; D might be TRBD1 (5 bases). Trimming took 8 bases from V and 5 from J, leaving 19 bases between them. This CDR3 has 15 amino acids. Germline V CDR1 and CDR2: MNHNS, SASEGT. The DNA for the CDR3 is TGTGCCAGCTGCGGGGGGGTAGGCCGGGATCAGCCCCAGCATTTT. It translates to CASCGGVGRDQPQHF.

The genes are TRBV28 and TRBJ2-2; 7 bases fit TRBD2. The CDR3 sequence is 17 residues long. Germline CDR1 MDHEN, CDR2 SYDVKM. The J segment lost 7 bases and the V segment lost 6 bases, leaving 17 bases of the junction unmatched. CDR3 protein: CASSRKGRSGKGGELFF. The DNA of the CDR3 is TGTGCCAGCAGCCGGAAAGGGAGAAGCGGGAAGGGCGGGGAGCTGTTTTTT.

This chain links TRBV28 with TRBJ2-7; 7 bases agree with TRBD1. J lost 0 bases, V lost 6 bases, and 14 bases had no gene match. CDR1 is MDHEN, CDR2 SYDVKM, per germline. The CDR3 runs 17 residues. CDR3 region: CASSLTNRGRFSYEQYF. The DNA for the CDR3 is TGTGCCAGCAGCCTCACCAACAGGGGCCGGTTCTCCTACGAGCAGTACTTC.

The chain recombines TRBV13 with TRBJ2-7, with 9 nucleotides matching TRBD1. The J segment lost 6 bases and the V segment lost 5 bases, leaving 17 bases of the junction unmatched. Germline V gives CDR1 PRHDT, CDR2 FYEKMQ (reference sequence). The CDR3 spans 17 residues. CDR3 DNA: TGTGCCAGCAGCCCCATAACAGGGGGCAGACTAATCGCCGAGCAGTACTTC. This gives the protein CASSPITGGRLIAEQYF.

The CDR3 is CASSLENAAQYF. Written as DNA, the CDR3 is TGTGCCAGCAGCTTAGAAAATGCGGCCCAGTACTTC. The rearrangement links TRBV7-9 to TRBJ2-5; D not resolved. The CDR3 is 12 residues long. CDR1 and CDR2 from the germline V gene are SEHNR and FQNEAQ (reference sequence). The V end lost 1 base, the J end lost 9 bases, and 9 bases lay between the germline ends.

The chain employs TRBV18 and TRBJ2-2; D perhaps matches TRBD2 (6 bases). The CDR3 extends over 12 amino acids. Per the germline V gene, CDR1 is KGHSH and CDR2 is LQKENI. V shed 3 bases and J shed 8 bases, with 7 bases lying between them. CDR3 nucleotide sequence: TGTGCCAGCTCACCCGGGGGAGGGGAGCTGTTTTTT. It yields the protein CASSPGGGELFF.

V gene TRBV15 combines with J gene TRBJ2-2, with D perhaps matching TRBD1 or TRBD2 (5 bases each). V was clipped by 3 bases and J by 6 bases, with 14 bases between them. Germline CDR1 and CDR2: LNHNV and YYDKDF (reference sequence). This CDR3 region has 15 residues. CDR3 region: CATSSPDRDAGELFF. The CDR3 DNA sequence: TGTGCCACCAGCAGCCCAGACCGGGACGCCGGGGAGCTGTTTTTT.

This CDR3 is CASRPEGLAERYEQYF. The CDR3 coding sequence is TGTGCCAGCAGACCCGAGGGACTAGCGGAACGGTACGAGCAGTACTTC. The chain employs TRBV27 and TRBJ2-7; TRBD2 matches 11 bases. This CDR3 comprises 16 residues. Germline V gene lookup returns CDR1 MNHEY and CDR2 SMNVEV (reference sequence). The V and J ends lost 6 bases and 4 bases, in that order; junction bases with no gene match: 11.

V and J are TRBV30 and TRBJ2-7; the match to TRBD1 covers 9 bases. The germline gives CDR1 GTSNPN, CDR2 SVGIG (reference sequence). V lost 2 bases, J lost 3 bases, and 2 bases stayed unmatched. The CDR3 spans 13 residues. CDR3: CAWSQGQGYEQYF. CDR3 in DNA: TGTGCCTGGAGTCAGGGACAGGGCTACGAGCAGTACTTC.

The J gene is TRBJ2-5, the V gene TRBV7-2; perhaps D is TRBD1 or TRBD2 (5 bases each). CDR3 size: 15 residues. Trimming removed 5 bases at V and 1 base at J, with 14 bases between. Germline CDR1 is SGHTA and CDR2 is FQGNSA. CDR3 sequence reads: CASSPGAGVQETQYF. In DNA, the CDR3 is TGTGCCAGCAGCCCCGGGGCCGGGGTCCAAGAGACCCAGTACTTC.

The J gene is TRBJ2-7, the V gene TRBV29-1; 8 bases match TRBD2. V lost 6 bases and J lost 4; bases outside the gene matches: 8. Germline assignment: CDR1 SQVTM and CDR2 ANQGSEA. This CDR3 is built from 13 residues. CDR3 coding DNA: TGCAGCGTGACCACTAGCGGAACTTACGAGCAGTACTTC. Residues: CSVTTSGTYEQYF.

The J gene is TRBJ1-2, the V gene TRBV19; no reliable D call. The V gene lost 7 bases and the J gene lost 2 bases, with 11 bases spanning the gap. The CDR3 spans 13 residues. Germline V gene data show CDR1 as LNHDA and CDR2 as SQIVND (reference sequence). DNA of the CDR3: TGTGCCAGTACGGTCCGTTTAAACTATGGCTACACCTTC. As protein: CASTVRLNYGYTF.

V gene TRBV4-1 combines with J gene TRBJ2-2; 7 positions agree with TRBD2. The CDR3 contains 16 residues. V was clipped by 0 bases and J by 1 base; unmatched bases: 2. The germline V gene has CDR1 MGHRA and CDR2 YSYEKL. CDR3 DNA: TGCGCCAGCAGCCAAGAGGCTAGCGGGAACACCGGGGAGCTGTTTTTT. This sequence encodes CASSQEASGNTGELFF.

In the case of this clone: The conserved phenylalanine or tryptophan is not found at the CDR3 terminus, so this likely reflects a read error. The DNA is omitted, as the CDR3 cannot be located on it reliably, and the CDR3 follows TCRdb's listing. V gene TRBV27 combines with J gene TRBJ1-3; TRBD1, the D gene given by the table, was not confirmed from the DNA. Germline V lookup: CDR1 MNHEY, CDR2 SMNVEV (reference sequence). The CDR3 is 8 residues long, ends included. The CDR3 loop is CASTLGDN.

The chain employs TRBV5-1 and TRBJ2-3; TRBD2 matches at 13 bases. Germline CDR1 is SGHRS and CDR2 is YFSETQ. CDR3 length: 18 amino acids. J gave up 1 base and V 1 base, and 6 bases lay outside the gene matches. The CDR3, as DNA: TGCGCCAGCAGCTTGCGACTAGCGGGAGGCCCAGGCACAGATACGCAGTATTTT. Translated: CASSLRLAGGPGTDTQYF.

The gene calls are TRBV7-8 and TRBJ2-5, with D possibly being TRBD1 (6 bases). Looked up from germline, CDR1 is SGHVS and CDR2 is FQNEAQ. This CDR3 region has 16 residues. Trimming cost V 4 bases and J 5 bases, with 20 bases left between them. CDR3 protein: CASSSPSWGQKETQYF. The CDR3 nucleotides read TGTGCCAGCAGCTCACCCTCTTGGGGGCAGAAGGAGACCCAGTACTTC.

The chain links TRBV7-9 to TRBJ1-1, with D possibly matching TRBD1 (5 bases). Germline V gives CDR1 SEHNR, CDR2 FQNEAQ (reference sequence). The V end lost 5 bases, the J end lost 3 bases, and 19 bases lay between the germline ends. The CDR3 is made up of 16 amino acids. CDR3 nucleotides: TGTGCCAGCAGCCCCGGACGGGGTTTGGGGGACACTGAAGCTTTCTTT. It yields the protein CASSPGRGLGDTEAFF.

The J gene is TRBJ2-5, the V gene TRBV5-1, with a weak D call TRBD2 (5 bases). Germline-derived CDR1 and CDR2 are SGHRS and YFSETQ. Trimming removed 0 bases at V and 0 bases at J, with 6 bases between. The CDR3 loop spans 14 amino acids. CDR3 residues: CASSLGEYQETQYF. In nucleotides, the CDR3 is TGCGCCAGCAGCTTGGGGGAGTACCAAGAGACCCAGTACTTC.

The chain couples TRBV7-2 to TRBJ2-7; 8 bases align to TRBD1. The CDR3 contains 15 residues. The J segment lost 7 bases and the V segment lost 1 base, leaving 9 bases of the junction unmatched. The germline CDR1 and CDR2 sequences are SGHTA and FQGNSA. CDR3 region: CASSLGVRGRQEQYF. In DNA form, the CDR3 reads TGTGCCAGCAGCTTAGGTGTCAGGGGGCGTCAAGAGCAGTACTTC.

The chain joins TRBV27 to TRBJ2-3, with TRBD1 as a possible D gene (6 bases). Trimming shortened V by 0 bases and J by 0 bases, and 10 bases separated the two germline ends. In germline, CDR1 is MNHEY, CDR2 SMNVEV (reference sequence). The CDR3 runs to 16 residues. CDR3 loop: CASSLSTGESTDTQYF. The CDR3 DNA follows: TGTGCCAGCAGTTTATCGACAGGAGAAAGCACAGATACGCAGTATTTT.

The table lists this clone with a count of one. The chain links TRBV14 to TRBJ2-3; TRBD2 matches 9 bases. CDR1 and CDR2 (germline): SGHDN, FVKESK. V lost 0 bases and J lost 3; bases outside the gene matches: 4. CDR3 length: 16 residues. Here the CDR3 reads CASSQDISGRTDTQYF. In nucleotides, the CDR3 is TGTGCCAGCAGCCAAGATATAAGCGGGAGGACAGATACGCAGTATTTT.

This chain connects TRBV2 to TRBJ2-3; D is undetermined. Trimming took 1 base from V and 4 from J, leaving 9 bases between them. CDR1 and CDR2 (germline): SNHLY, FYNNEI. This CDR3 comprises 14 residues. In DNA form, the CDR3 reads TGTGCCAGCAGTGAAGGGTGGGGTTCAGATACGCAGTATTTT. Residues: CASSEGWGSDTQYF.

This chain uses TRBV11-2 with TRBJ2-1, with D possibly matching TRBD2 (5 bases). The CDR3 extends over 13 amino acids. The ends were cut back, 5 bases at V and 10 bases at J, with 15 bases in the middle. Germline assignment: CDR1 SGHAT and CDR2 FQNNGV. The CDR3 DNA sequence: TGTGCCAGCAGCGACTACATTCGAGCAGAGCAGTTCTTC. Translating it yields CASSDYIRAEQFF.